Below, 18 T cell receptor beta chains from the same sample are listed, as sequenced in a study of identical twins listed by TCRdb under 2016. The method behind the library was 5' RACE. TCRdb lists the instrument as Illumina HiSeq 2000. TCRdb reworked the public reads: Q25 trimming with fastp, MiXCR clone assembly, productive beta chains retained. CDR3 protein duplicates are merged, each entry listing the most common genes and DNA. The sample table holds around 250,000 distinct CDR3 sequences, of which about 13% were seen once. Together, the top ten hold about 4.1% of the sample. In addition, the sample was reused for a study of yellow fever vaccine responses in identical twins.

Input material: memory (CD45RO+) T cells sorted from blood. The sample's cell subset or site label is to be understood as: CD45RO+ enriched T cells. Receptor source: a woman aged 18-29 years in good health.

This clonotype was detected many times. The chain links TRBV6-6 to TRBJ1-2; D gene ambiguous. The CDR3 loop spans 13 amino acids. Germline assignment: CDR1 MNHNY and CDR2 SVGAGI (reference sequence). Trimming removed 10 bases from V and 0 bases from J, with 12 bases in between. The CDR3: CANRERTNYGYTF. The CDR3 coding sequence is TGTGCCAACCGGGAGAGGACTAACTATGGCTACACCTTC.

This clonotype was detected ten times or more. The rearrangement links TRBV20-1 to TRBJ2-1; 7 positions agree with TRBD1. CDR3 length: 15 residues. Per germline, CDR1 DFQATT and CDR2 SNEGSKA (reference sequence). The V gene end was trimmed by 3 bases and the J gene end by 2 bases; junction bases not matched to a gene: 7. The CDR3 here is CSASGTDYTYNEQFF. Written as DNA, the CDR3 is TGCAGTGCTAGTGGGACAGATTATACCTACAATGAGCAGTTCTTC.

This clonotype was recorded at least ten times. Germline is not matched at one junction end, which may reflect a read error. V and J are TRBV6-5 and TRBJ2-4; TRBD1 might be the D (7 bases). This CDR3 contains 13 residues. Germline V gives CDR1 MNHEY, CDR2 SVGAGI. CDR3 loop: CASSDSGGNIQYF. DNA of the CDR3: TGTGCCAGCAGTGACTCAGGGGGGAACATTCAGTACTTC.

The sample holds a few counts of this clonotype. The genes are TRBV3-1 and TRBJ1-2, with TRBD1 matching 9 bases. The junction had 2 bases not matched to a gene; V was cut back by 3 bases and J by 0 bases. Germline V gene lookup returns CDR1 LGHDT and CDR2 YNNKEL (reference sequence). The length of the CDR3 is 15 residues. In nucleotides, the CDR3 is TGTGCCAGCAGCCAGGGACAGGGCGCTAACTATGGCTACACCTTC. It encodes CASSQGQGANYGYTF.

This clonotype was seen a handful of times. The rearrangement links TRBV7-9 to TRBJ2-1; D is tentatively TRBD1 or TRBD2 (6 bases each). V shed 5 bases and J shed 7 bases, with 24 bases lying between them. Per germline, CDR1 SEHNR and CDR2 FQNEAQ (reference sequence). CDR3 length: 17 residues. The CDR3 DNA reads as TGTGCCAGCAGCCCGTTACAGGGTCGGGGGCCTACAAATGAGCAGTTCTTC. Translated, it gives CASSPLQGRGPTNEQFF.

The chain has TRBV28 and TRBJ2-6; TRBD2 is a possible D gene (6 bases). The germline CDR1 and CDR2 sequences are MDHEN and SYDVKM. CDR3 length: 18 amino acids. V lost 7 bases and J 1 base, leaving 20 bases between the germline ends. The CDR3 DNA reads TGTGCCAGCACCTCCCGGGGACTGGGGGGATCTGGGGCCAACGTCCTGACTTTC. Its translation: CASTSRGLGGSGANVLTF.

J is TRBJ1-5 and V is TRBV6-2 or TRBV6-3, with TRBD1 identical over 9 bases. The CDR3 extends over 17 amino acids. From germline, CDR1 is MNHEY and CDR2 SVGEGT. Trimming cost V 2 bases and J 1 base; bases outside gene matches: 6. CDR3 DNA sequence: TGTGCCAGCAGTTACCAACTACAGGGGGCGAGCAATCAGCCCCAGCATTTT. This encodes CASSYQLQGASNQPQHF.

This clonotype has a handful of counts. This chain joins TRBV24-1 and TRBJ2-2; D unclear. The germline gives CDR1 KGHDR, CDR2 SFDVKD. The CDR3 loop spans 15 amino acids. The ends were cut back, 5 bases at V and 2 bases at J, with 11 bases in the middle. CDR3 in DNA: TGTGCCACCAGTGCGAGGTCAGGAAACACCGGGGAGCTGTTTTTT. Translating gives CATSARSGNTGELFF.

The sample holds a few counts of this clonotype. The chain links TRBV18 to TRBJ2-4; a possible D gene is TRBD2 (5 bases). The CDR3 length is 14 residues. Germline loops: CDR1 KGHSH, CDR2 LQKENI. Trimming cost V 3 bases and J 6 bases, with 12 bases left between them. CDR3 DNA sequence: TGTGCCAGCTCACCCCAGAGGGATGCAAACATTCAGTACTTC. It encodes CASSPQRDANIQYF.

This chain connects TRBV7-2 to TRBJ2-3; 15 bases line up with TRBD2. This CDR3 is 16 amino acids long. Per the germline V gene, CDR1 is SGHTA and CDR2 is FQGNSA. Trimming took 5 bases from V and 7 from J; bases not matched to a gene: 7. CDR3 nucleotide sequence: TGTGCCAGCAGCCCGGGGACTAGCGGGGGGACCCATACGCAGTATTTT. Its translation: CASSPGTSGGTHTQYF.

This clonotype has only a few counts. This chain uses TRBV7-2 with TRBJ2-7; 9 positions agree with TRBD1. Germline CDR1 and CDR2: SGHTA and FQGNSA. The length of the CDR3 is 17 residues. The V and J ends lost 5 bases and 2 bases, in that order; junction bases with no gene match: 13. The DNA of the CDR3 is TGTGCCAGCAGCACAAAGGCCGGGACAGGGCTAACCTACGAGCAGTACTTC. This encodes CASSTKAGTGLTYEQYF.

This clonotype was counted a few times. CDR3 DNA: TGTGCCAGCTCGTTCGGGACAGAGACCCAGTACTTC. Its translation: CASSFGTETQYF. The J gene is TRBJ2-5, the V gene TRBV2, with D perhaps assigned TRBD1 or TRBD2 (5 bases each). The CDR3 runs 12 residues. Trimming pared 8 bases from V and 4 bases from J, leaving 11 bases between. CDR1 is SNHLY, CDR2 FYNNEI, per germline.

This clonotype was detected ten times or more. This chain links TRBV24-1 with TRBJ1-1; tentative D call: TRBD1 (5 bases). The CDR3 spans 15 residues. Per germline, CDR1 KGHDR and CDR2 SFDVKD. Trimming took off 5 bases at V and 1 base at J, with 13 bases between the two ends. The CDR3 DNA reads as TGTGCCACCAGTGCCCGTGGGGCAGGGAACACTGAAGCTTTCTTT. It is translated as CATSARGAGNTEAFF.

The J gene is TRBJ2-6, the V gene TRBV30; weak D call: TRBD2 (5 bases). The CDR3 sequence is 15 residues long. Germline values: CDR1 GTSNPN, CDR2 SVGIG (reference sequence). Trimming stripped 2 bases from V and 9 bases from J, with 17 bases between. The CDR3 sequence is CAWSIGASRVNVLTF. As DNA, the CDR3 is TGTGCCTGGAGTATTGGTGCCTCGAGGGTCAACGTCCTGACTTTC.

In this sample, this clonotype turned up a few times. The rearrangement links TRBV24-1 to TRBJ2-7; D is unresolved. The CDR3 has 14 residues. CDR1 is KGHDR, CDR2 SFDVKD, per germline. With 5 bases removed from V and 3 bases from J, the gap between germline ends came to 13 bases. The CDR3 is CATSASRPLYEQYF. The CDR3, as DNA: TGTGCCACCAGTGCAAGCAGGCCCCTCTACGAGCAGTACTTC.

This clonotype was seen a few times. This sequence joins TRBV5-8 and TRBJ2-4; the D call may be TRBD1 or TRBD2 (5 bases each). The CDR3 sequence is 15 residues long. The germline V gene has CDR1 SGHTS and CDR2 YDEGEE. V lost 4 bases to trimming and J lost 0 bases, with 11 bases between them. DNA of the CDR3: TGTGCCAGCAGCGTCGGGACGCTAGCCAAAAACATTCAGTACTTC. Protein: CASSVGTLAKNIQYF.

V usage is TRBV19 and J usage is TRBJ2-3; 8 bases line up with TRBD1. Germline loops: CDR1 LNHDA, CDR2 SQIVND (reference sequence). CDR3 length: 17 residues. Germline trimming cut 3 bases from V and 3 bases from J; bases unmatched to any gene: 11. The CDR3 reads CASSIRSKTGETDTQYF. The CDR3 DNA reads TGTGCCAGTAGTATTCGGAGTAAGACAGGGGAAACAGATACGCAGTATTTT.

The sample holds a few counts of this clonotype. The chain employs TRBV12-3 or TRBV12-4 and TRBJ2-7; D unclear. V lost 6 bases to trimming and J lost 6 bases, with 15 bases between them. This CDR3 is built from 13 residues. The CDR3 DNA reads TGTGCCAGCAGCCCAGGACCAGCCGGCGAGCAGTACTTC. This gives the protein CASSPGPAGEQYF.